A selection of T cell receptor beta chains follows, all from one sample in a study of metastatic and nonmetastatic thyroid tumors. TCRdb reanalyzed the PCR reads with MiXCR. In the table there are roughly 15,000 clones, under 35% of which are singletons. Material: adjacent normal tissue. The source of these receptors is a female donor with papillary thyroid cancer or a benign thyroid nodule (not recorded which). Some clones in this sample may be carry-over from other donors' samples. Both conserved end residues are part of each CDR3. The D gene is left open where the match is weak. Clone size is stated in some rows and not others, as once, few, many or a class when expanded.

v_call	j_call	clone_size	d_call	cdr3_aa	cdr3_nt
TRBV12-3/TRBV12-4	TRBJ1-2	few	NA	CASRGQVEGYTF	TGTGCCAGCAGGGGACAAGTGGAGGGCTACACCTTC
TRBV7-6	TRBJ2-1	NA	TRBD2	CASSLAGRAVGYNEQFF	TGTGCCAGCAGCTTAGCGGGGAGGGCAGTCGGGTACAATGAGCAGTTCTTC
TRBV20-1	TRBJ2-7	few	TRBD1	CSAREGTGNSYEQYF	TGCAGTGCTAGAGAGGGGACAGGTAACTCCTACGAGCAGTACTTC
TRBV11-2	TRBJ2-7	many	NA	CASSLDPGRLAPNEQYF	TGTGCCAGCAGCTTAGATCCTGGCAGATTGGCACCCAACGAGCAGTACTTC
TRBV7-9	TRBJ2-2	medium-sized	NA	CASSLNTGKNTGELFF	TGTGCCAGCAGCTTAAATACCGGCAAAAACACCGGGGAGCTGTTTTTT
TRBV3-1	TRBJ2-3	NA	NA	CASSQPVTDTQYF	TGTGCCAGCAGCCAACCGGTCACAGATACGCAGTATTTT
TRBV9	TRBJ2-7	NA	NA	CASSPRGGSSSYEQYF	TGTGCCAGCAGCCCTCGAGGAGGGTCTAGCTCCTACGAGCAGTACTTC
TRBV7-2	TRBJ1-1	NA	NA	CASSLGSGLQGEAFF	TGTGCCAGCAGCTTAGGATCGGGTTTACAGGGTGAAGCTTTCTTT
TRBV3-1	TRBJ2-7	NA	NA	CASSLLGYEQYF	TGTGCCAGCAGCCTCCTGGGCTACGAGCAGTACTTC
TRBV6-5	TRBJ2-2	few	TRBD2	CASSTSGAGTGQLFF	TGTGCCAGCAGTACTAGCGGGGCGGGAACCGGGCAGCTGTTTTTT
TRBV7-3	TRBJ1-1	NA	NA	CASSSWGLEAFF	TGTGCCAGCAGCTCATGGGGGTTGGAAGCTTTCTTT
TRBV25-1	TRBJ1-5	medium-sized	NA	CASSSGEDSNQPQHF	TGTGCCAGCAGTTCAGGGGAGGATAGCAATCAGCCCCAGCATTTT
TRBV5-5	TRBJ2-2	NA	TRBD2	CASSLLSGTAGELFF	TGCGCCAGCAGCTTGCTTAGCGGGACGGCCGGGGAGCTGTTTTTT
TRBV11-2	TRBJ2-1	NA	NA	CASSLVGNRESSHNEQFF	TGTGCCAGCAGCTTAGTCGGGAACAGAGAGTCCTCCCACAATGAGCAGTTCTTC
TRBV19	TRBJ2-2	few	NA	CASTLTWGGELFF	TGTGCCAGTACCTTGACCTGGGGGGGGGAGCTGTTTTTT
TRBV4-1	TRBJ1-5	NA	NA	CASSQDPIGLNQPQHF	TGCGCCAGCAGCCAAGATCCTATAGGCCTCAATCAGCCCCAGCATTTT
TRBV5-1	TRBJ2-7	medium-sized	NA	CASSLESYEQYF	TGCGCCAGCAGCTTGGAATCCTACGAGCAGTACTTC
TRBV28	TRBJ1-6	few	TRBD1	CASRDPTGTYYNSPLHF	TGTGCCAGCAGGGACCCGACAGGGACATACTATAATTCACCCCTCCACTTT
TRBV20-1	TRBJ2-1	NA	TRBD2	CSARAIAGKYNEQFF	TGCAGTGCTAGAGCCATAGCGGGAAAGTACAATGAGCAGTTCTTC
TRBV19	TRBJ2-2	few	TRBD1	CASSPTGANTGELFF	TGTGCCAGTAGTCCCACAGGGGCGAACACCGGGGAGCTGTTTTTT
TRBV28	TRBJ2-1	NA	TRBD2	CASSPTTGTSGSVTYNEQFF	TGTGCCAGCAGTCCAACAACCGGGACTAGCGGGAGTGTCACCTACAATGAGCAGTTCTTC
TRBV13	TRBJ2-1	NA	NA	CASSPSRLENEQFF	TGTGCCAGCAGCCCGTCCCGACTAGAAAATGAGCAGTTCTTC
TRBV28	TRBJ1-2	few	TRBD1	CASSPDRGLGAYTF	TGTGCCAGCAGTCCCGACAGGGGTCTAGGTGCCTACACCTTC
TRBV18	TRBJ2-1	many	TRBD2	CASSLGLGDNEQFF	TGTGCCAGCTCACTGGGACTAGGGGACAATGAGCAGTTCTTC
TRBV20-1	TRBJ2-7	NA	NA	CSARSLASYEQYF	TGCAGTGCTAGAAGCCTAGCGAGCTACGAGCAGTACTTC
TRBV12-3/TRBV12-4	TRBJ1-5	NA	TRBD1	CASSRTGLLNQPQHF	TGTGCCAGCAGCCGGACAGGGTTGCTGAATCAGCCCCAGCATTTT
TRBV6-1	TRBJ2-5	NA	TRBD2	CASSQFSSGRAPETQYF	TGTGCCAGCAGTCAGTTTTCTAGCGGGAGGGCCCCTGAGACCCAGTACTTC
TRBV7-2	TRBJ2-5	NA	TRBD1	CASSSRQGRETQYF	TGTGCCAGCAGCTCCAGACAGGGTCGAGAGACCCAGTACTTC
TRBV5-1	TRBJ1-6	few	NA	CASSLGGPGFNNSPLHF	TGCGCCAGCAGCTTGGGCGGTCCTGGTTTCAATAATTCACCCCTCCACTTT
TRBV5-5	TRBJ2-7	NA	NA	CASSLARGSNYEQYF	TGTGCCAGCAGCTTGGCCCGGGGATCTAATTACGAGCAGTACTTC
TRBV7-6	TRBJ2-7	few	TRBD2	CASSPGRGVYEQYF	TGTGCCAGCAGCCCCGGGAGGGGGGTATACGAGCAGTACTTC
TRBV11-2	TRBJ2-1	once	TRBD1	CASSSYGGYRGYEHFF	TGTGCCAGCAGCTCCTATGGGGGTTACAGGGGATATGAGCATTTCTTC
TRBV9	TRBJ2-5	few	NA	CASSPVGETQYF	TGTGCCAGCAGCCCCGTGGGGGAGACCCAGTACTTC
TRBV10-3	TRBJ2-1	few	NA	CAISGPDNEQFF	TGTGCCATCAGTGGTCCCGACAATGAGCAGTTCTTC
TRBV6-4	TRBJ2-2	NA	TRBD2	CASTRGARGLAGVSTGELFF	TGTGCCAGCACTCGGGGGGCCAGGGGACTAGCGGGAGTGTCCACCGGGGAGCTGTTTTTT
TRBV3-1	TRBJ2-3	NA	NA	CASSQVGGPREGTNTQYF	TGTGCCAGCAGCCAAGTGGGGGGCCCTAGGGAGGGGACGAATACGCAGTATTTT
TRBV24-1	TRBJ2-3	large	NA	CATSATDTQYF	TGTGCCACCAGTGCCACAGATACGCAGTATTTT
TRBV2	TRBJ2-7	NA	TRBD1	CASRPTGSVSYEQYF	TGTGCCAGCAGACCGACAGGGTCAGTGTCCTACGAGCAGTACTTC
TRBV5-1	TRBJ1-1	NA	TRBD1	CASSNAGTANTEAFF	TGCGCCAGCAGCAATGCCGGGACAGCTAACACTGAAGCTTTCTTT
TRBV11-3	TRBJ1-3	NA	TRBD1	CASRNRGPGNTIYF	TGTGCCAGCAGAAACAGGGGGCCGGGAAACACCATATATTTT
TRBV28	TRBJ1-5	NA	TRBD1	CASSYQGDQPQHF	TGTGCCAGCAGTTATCAGGGGGATCAGCCCCAGCATTTT
TRBV20-1	TRBJ1-1	NA	NA	CSACVVGWDTEAFF	TGCAGTGCATGTGTAGTTGGGTGGGACACTGAAGCTTTCTTT
TRBV5-1	TRBJ2-7	NA	TRBD2	CASSHSLAAYEQYF	TGCGCCAGCAGCCATTCGCTAGCGGCCTACGAGCAGTACTTC
TRBV5-1	TRBJ1-6	NA	NA	CASSIENSPLHF	TGCGCCAGCAGCATTGAAAATTCACCCCTCCACTTT
TRBV6-1	TRBJ1-5	few	NA	CASGFWQGYQPQHF	TGTGCCAGCGGTTTCTGGCAGGGATATCAGCCCCAGCATTTT
TRBV5-1	TRBJ2-7	NA	TRBD1	CASSLLSDRGRNQYF	TGCGCCAGCAGCTTGCTTTCGGACAGGGGGCGCAACCAGTACTTC
TRBV6-2/TRBV6-3	TRBJ2-2	few	NA	CASSYMGFGELFF	TGTGCCAGCAGTTATATGGGATTCGGGGAGCTGTTTTTT